The next 28 T cell receptor beta chains were all read from a single sample in a study of cytomegalovirus exposure and HLA in healthy donors. The PCR contained 60 Vbeta and 13 Jbeta primers. Method: immunoSEQ multiplex PCR; TCRdb's copy keeps in-frame clones and lacks some. The sample holds some 180,000 clones, around three quarters seen once. Sequencing input: PBMCs. Receptors were obtained from a woman in her twenties or thirties in good health and CMV-seronegative.

The chain uses TRBV7-2 and TRBJ2-7; TRBD2 matches at 7 bases. Unmatched junction bases numbered 5, after V lost 5 bases and J lost 4 bases. Germline V gene sequence: CDR1 SGHTA, CDR2 FQGNSA. CDR3 length: 13 residues. The CDR3 bases are TGTGCCAGCAGCCCTGCGGGACTATACGAGCAGTACTTC. It encodes CASSPAGLYEQYF. The complete variable domain, with remaining parts taken from reference TRBV7-2 and TRBJ2-7, reads GAGVSQSPSNKVTEKGKDVELRCDPISGHTALYWYRQSLGQGLEFLIYFQGNSAPDKSGLPSDRFSAERTGGSVSTLTIQRTQQEDSAVYLCASSPAGLYEQYFGPGTRLTVT.

This clone was counted only a few times. J is TRBJ1-2 and V is TRBV18; unclear D gene. Germline CDR1 KGHSH, CDR2 LQKENI. The CDR3 contains 15 residues. With 6 bases removed from V and 0 bases from J, the gap between germline ends came to 14 bases. As DNA, the CDR3 is TGTGCCAGCTCGGCTCAAAAGACACCTAACTATGGCTACACCTTC. It translates to CASSAQKTPNYGYTF.

The rearrangement joins TRBV25-1 to TRBJ2-2; D is possibly TRBD2 (6 bases). CDR1 is MGHDK, CDR2 SYGVNS, per germline. With 4 bases removed from V and 6 bases from J, the gap between germline ends came to 21 bases. The CDR3 spans 17 residues. Here the CDR3 reads CASSGPRLGYGPGELFF. DNA of the CDR3: TGTGCCAGCAGTGGACCCAGACTAGGCTACGGGCCCGGGGAGCTGTTTTTT.

V gene TRBV18 combines with J gene TRBJ1-1, with D unresolved. The germline CDR1 and CDR2 sequences are KGHSH and LQKENI. This CDR3 is 12 amino acids long. V shed 0 bases and J shed 9 bases, with 8 bases lying between them. CDR3 DNA: TGTGCCAGCTCACCACCGGCACAGAAAGCTTTCTTT. Translated: CASSPPAQKAFF.

This rearrangement joins TRBV30 to TRBJ2-3; D is perhaps TRBD2 (7 bases). CDR1 and CDR2 from the germline V gene are GTSNPN and SVGIG (reference sequence). The CDR3 loop spans 12 amino acids. With 8 bases removed from V and 7 bases from J, the gap between germline ends came to 16 bases. CDR3: CARGSGGHTQYF. Here the CDR3 DNA reads TGTGCCCGGGGGTCGGGGGGCCATACGCAGTATTTT.

The CDR3 is CASSRRFEGSPLHF. The CDR3 DNA reads as TGTGCCAGCAGTCGAAGATTTGAGGGCTCACCCCTCCACTTT. The chain uses TRBV6-5 and TRBJ1-6; D is unresolved. The CDR3 totals 14 residues. Germline CDR1 and CDR2: MNHEY and SVGAGI. V lost 5 bases and J 10 bases, leaving 15 bases between the germline ends.

The genes are TRBV27 and TRBJ2-3; tentatively, D is TRBD2 (6 bases). Germline-derived CDR1 and CDR2 are MNHEY and SMNVEV (reference sequence). The CDR3 runs 13 residues. Between the trimmed V and J ends, which lost 7 bases and 1 base, there was a span of 9 bases. The CDR3 DNA is TGTGCCAGCACAGCTAGCGGCACAGATACGCAGTATTTT. This translates into CASTASGTDTQYF.

The chain couples TRBV7-2 to TRBJ2-5; TRBD1 matches at 7 bases. V dropped 1 base and J dropped 6; count of bases not matched to a gene: 8. Germline loops: CDR1 SGHTA, CDR2 FQGNSA. The CDR3 totals 15 residues. CDR3 coding DNA: TGTGCCAGCAGCTTAGGCGTCGGACAGGCAAAGACCCAGTACTTC. Amino acids: CASSLGVGQAKTQYF.

The rearrangement uses TRBV6-1 and TRBJ1-3; D uncertain. Trimming cost V 0 bases and J 4 bases, with 10 bases left between them. CDR3 size: 15 residues. Germline CDR1 MNHNS, CDR2 SASEGT. This CDR3 reads CASSEAPGIGNTIYF. The DNA for the CDR3 is TGTGCCAGCAGTGAAGCCCCGGGGATAGGAAACACCATATATTTT.

The chain joins TRBV5-4 to TRBJ1-5; D remains ambiguous. This CDR3 is built from 12 residues. The germline V and J ends were trimmed by 1 base and 8 bases, with 7 bases remaining between them. The V gene's germline CDR1 is SGHNT and CDR2 YYREEE (reference sequence). The CDR3 region has the DNA TGTGCCAGCAGCTTGATCGGGGAGCCCCAGCATTTT. The encoded protein is CASSLIGEPQHF.

The chain carries TRBV5-1 and TRBJ2-3, with D hard to call. From germline, CDR1 is SGHRS and CDR2 YFSETQ. V lost 0 bases, J lost 8 bases, and 16 bases lay in between. The CDR3 is made up of 15 amino acids. As DNA, the CDR3 is TGCGCCAGCAGCTTGGCCCCTTCGTCAGCAGGTACGCAGTATTTT. The encoded protein is CASSLAPSSAGTQYF.

The chain's CDR3 is CASSEDGRVYQPQHF. The CDR3 DNA follows: TGTGCCAGCAGTGAAGACGGCAGGGTTTATCAGCCCCAGCATTTT. The chain joins TRBV2 to TRBJ1-5; D is perhaps TRBD1 (5 bases). From germline, CDR1 is SNHLY and CDR2 FYNNEI. This CDR3 has 15 amino acids. V was cut by 1 base and J by 5 bases, with 12 bases left in between.

This clone was detected only once. The rearrangement links TRBV6-1 to TRBJ1-1, with a weak D call TRBD1 (6 bases). Germline V gene sequence: CDR1 MNHNS, CDR2 SASEGT. Trimming left V 6 bases short and J 14 bases short, with 16 bases between. This CDR3 contains 11 residues. CDR3 sequence: CASSQGGVFFF. The CDR3 DNA reads TGTGCCAGCAGCCAAGGGGGGGTATTCTTCTTT.

V gene TRBV7-9 combines with J gene TRBJ2-1, with 7 bases fitting TRBD2. V was clipped by 5 bases and J by 1 base; unmatched bases: 8. The length of the CDR3 is 16 residues. The germline gives CDR1 SEHNR, CDR2 FQNEAQ (reference sequence). CDR3 in DNA: TGTGCCAGCAGCGTCCCTGCGGGGGAGTCCTACAATGAGCAGTTCTTC. It codes for CASSVPAGESYNEQFF.

V gene TRBV11-2 combines with J gene TRBJ2-5; D remains unclear. Germline V gene lookup returns CDR1 SGHAT and CDR2 FQNNGV. With 4 bases removed from V and 3 bases from J, the gap between germline ends came to 3 bases. CDR3 length: 11 amino acids. The CDR3 region is CASSSEETQYF. CDR3 nucleotide sequence: TGTGCCAGCAGCTCTGAAGAGACCCAGTACTTC.

The V and J genes are TRBV11-3 and TRBJ2-1, with TRBD2 matching 13 bases. Unmatched junction bases numbered 6, after V lost 5 bases and J lost 5 bases. The CDR3 length is 16 residues. Germline V gene lookup returns CDR1 SGHNT and CDR2 YENEEA. The CDR3 region has the DNA TGTGCCAGCAGCCCTCGAACTAGCGGGGGGGACAATGAGCAGTTCTTC. This sequence encodes CASSPRTSGGDNEQFF.

This clone was picked up a small number of times. Germline and junction disagree at one end, which may indicate a read error. The chain recombines TRBV7-9 with TRBJ1-1; D call uncertain. Germline CDR1 and CDR2: SEHNR and FQNEAQ (reference sequence). The CDR3 spans 13 residues. The CDR3 nucleotides read TGTTCCAGCAGCTTACTAGACTTCACTGAAGCTTTCTTT. Translating it yields CSSSLLDFTEAFF.

Note on this clone: This specimen includes other DNA sequences encoding the same CDR3. The chain links TRBV7-9 to TRBJ2-3; D is ambiguous. Germline CDR1 and CDR2: SEHNR and FQNEAQ (reference sequence). V lost 3 bases to trimming and J lost 6 bases, with 4 bases between them. The CDR3 is made up of 11 amino acids. CDR3 coding DNA: TGTGCCAGCAGCTTCAGTGATACGCAGTATTTT. It encodes CASSFSDTQYF.

Regarding this clone: At one boundary the junction diverges from the germline segment, which might be a read error. This chain connects TRBV2 to TRBJ1-5, with 8 bases aligning to TRBD1. CDR1 and CDR2 (germline): SNHLY, FYNNEI. The CDR3 has 17 amino acids. The CDR3 DNA reads TGTACCAGCAGTGAATTGGGCCCAGGGGGCGCGGGGCAGCCCCAGCATTTT. This codes for CTSSELGPGGAGQPQHF.

The chain links TRBV4-2 to TRBJ2-7, with 8 bases matching TRBD2. Trimming cost V 1 base and J 5 bases; bases outside gene matches: 16. CDR3 size: 18 residues. From germline, CDR1 is LGHNA and CDR2 YNFKEQ. In DNA, the CDR3 is TGTGCCAGCAGCCAAGCAGGGGTAGCGGGGCTCCTCGGGGACGAGCAGTACTTC. This translates into CASSQAGVAGLLGDEQYF.

The J gene is TRBJ2-1, the V gene TRBV20-1; a possible D gene is TRBD2 (6 bases). The CDR3 runs 10 residues. V was trimmed by 8 bases and J by 7 bases, leaving 9 bases between them. Germline values: CDR1 DFQATT, CDR2 SNEGSKA (reference sequence). CDR3 sequence reads: CSPSGNEQFF. The CDR3 DNA follows: TGCAGTCCGAGCGGGAATGAGCAGTTCTTC.

The chain uses TRBV7-2 and TRBJ2-2, with 11 bases matching TRBD2. CDR1 SGHTA and CDR2 FQGNSA come from the germline V gene. V trimming: 5 bases; J trimming: 2 bases; junction bases outside the gene matches: 13. This CDR3 has 19 amino acids. This chain's CDR3 is CASSPQGLAGGRNTGELFF. The CDR3 DNA is TGTGCCAGCAGCCCCCAAGGCCTAGCGGGAGGTAGAAACACCGGGGAGCTGTTTTTT.

The J gene is TRBJ2-7, the V gene TRBV9; 7 bases agree with TRBD2. CDR1 and CDR2 (germline): SGDLS, YYNGEE. V shed 0 bases and J 3 bases; nucleotides not matched to a gene: 3. There are 14 residues in the CDR3. CDR3 nucleotide sequence: TGTGCCAGCAGCGTAGGGGGACTAAGCTACGAGCAGTACTTC. Its translation is CASSVGGLSYEQYF.

The V and J genes are TRBV10-3 and TRBJ2-2; D might be TRBD2 (6 bases). V was clipped by 3 bases and J by 7 bases, with 18 bases between them. Germline V gene sequence: CDR1 ENHRY, CDR2 SYGVKD. This CDR3 has 16 residues. CDR3 loop: CAISDLGGPIGGELFF. The CDR3 coding sequence is TGTGCCATCAGTGATTTAGGAGGGCCGATTGGCGGGGAGCTGTTTTTT.

The chain recombines TRBV18 with TRBJ1-1; D call uncertain. CDR1 is KGHSH, CDR2 LQKENI, per germline. The CDR3 has 15 residues. Trimming removed 4 bases from V and 3 bases from J, with 15 bases in between. CDR3 nucleotide sequence: TGTGCCAGCTCACAAGGAGGCAGGATGTACACTGAAGCTTTCTTT. It specifies CASSQGGRMYTEAFF.

This sequence joins TRBV2 and TRBJ2-5; D is possibly TRBD1 (6 bases). The closer fit of TRBJ2-7 to the DNA end suggests the J call may be wrong. The CDR3 runs 15 residues. Per germline, CDR1 SNHLY and CDR2 FYNNEI. CDR3 nucleotides: TGTGCCAGCAGATATACCAGGGGAATCTCCTACGAGCAGTACTTC. Amino acid sequence: CASRYTRGISYEQYF.

V gene TRBV6-5 combines with J gene TRBJ2-1, with 9 bases aligning to TRBD2. Germline loops: CDR1 MNHEY, CDR2 SVGAGI. Unmatched junction bases numbered 5, after V lost 5 bases and J lost 3 bases. CDR3 size: 15 residues. The CDR3 protein is CASSVLAGSYNEQFF. CDR3 nucleotides: TGTGCCAGCAGTGTCCTAGCGGGGAGCTACAATGAGCAGTTCTTC.

J is TRBJ2-1 and V is TRBV7-2; D call uncertain. The CDR3 consists of 12 residues. Germline V lookup: CDR1 SGHTA, CDR2 FQGNSA. With 5 bases removed from V and 5 bases from J, the gap between germline ends came to 7 bases. The chain's CDR3 is CASSNRDNEQFF. In DNA, the CDR3 is TGTGCCAGCAGCAACCGGGACAATGAGCAGTTCTTC.